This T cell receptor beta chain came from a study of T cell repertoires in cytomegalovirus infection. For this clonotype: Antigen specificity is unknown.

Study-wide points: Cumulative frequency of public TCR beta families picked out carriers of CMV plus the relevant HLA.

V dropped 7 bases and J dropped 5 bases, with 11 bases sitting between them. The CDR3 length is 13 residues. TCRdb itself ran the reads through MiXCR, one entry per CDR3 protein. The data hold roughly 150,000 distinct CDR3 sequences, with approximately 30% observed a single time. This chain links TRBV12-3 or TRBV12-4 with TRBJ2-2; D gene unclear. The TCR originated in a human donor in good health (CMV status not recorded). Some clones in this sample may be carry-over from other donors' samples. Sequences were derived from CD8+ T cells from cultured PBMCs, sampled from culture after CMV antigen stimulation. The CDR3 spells CASTTWDTGELFF. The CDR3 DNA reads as TGTGCCAGCACCACGTGGGATACCGGGGAGCTGTTTTTT.